The 17 T cell receptor beta chains given below trace back to one sample, sequenced in a study of OX40 agonist ivuxolimab in advanced cancers. Generated by immunoSEQ multiplex PCR, the TCRdb table keeps only in-frame clones and is missing some. The sample lists tens of thousands of clones, about 87% occurring once. The starting material was CD4+ or CD8+ T cells sorted from blood, obtained in a trial of the OX40 agonist ivuxolimab. These receptor sequences come from an adult with an advanced solid tumor such as melanoma, head and neck, liver or kidney cancer.

The V call is TRBV6-5, the J call TRBJ1-5, with 7 bases lining up with TRBD1. The V gene's germline CDR1 is MNHEY and CDR2 SVGAGI. CDR3 length: 13 amino acids. The V segment lost 6 bases and the J segment 5 bases; nucleotides outside the gene matches: 4. The DNA for the CDR3 is TGTGCCAGCAGCCCGACAGGGTATCAGCCCCAGCATTTT. It codes for CASSPTGYQPQHF.

This rearrangement joins TRBV14 to TRBJ2-5; D might be TRBD1 (5 bases). Germline values: CDR1 SGHDN, CDR2 FVKESK. The CDR3 is 14 amino acids. Trimming left V 1 base short and J 7 bases short, with 13 bases between. CDR3: CASSQVKGPGTQYF. CDR3 nucleotide sequence: TGTGCCAGCAGCCAAGTTAAGGGGCCGGGGACCCAGTACTTC.

The chain's CDR3 is CASSRRPGSTDTQYF. The CDR3, as DNA: TGTGCCAGCAGTCGGCGTCCGGGGAGCACAGATACGCAGTATTTT. This chain uses TRBV7-3 with TRBJ2-3, with D possibly matching TRBD2 (5 bases). CDR1 is SGHTA, CDR2 FQGTGA, per germline. The CDR3 extends over 15 amino acids. V was clipped by 6 bases and J by 0 bases, with 13 bases between them.

The chain combines TRBV7-9 with TRBJ2-7, with 8 bases fitting TRBD1. The V gene end was trimmed by 4 bases and the J gene end by 9 bases; junction bases not matched to a gene: 14. The CDR3 length is 15 residues. The germline gives CDR1 SEHNR, CDR2 FQNEAQ (reference sequence). The CDR3 protein is CASSSPGQEGLGQYF. DNA for the CDR3: TGTGCCAGCAGCTCACCGGGACAGGAAGGGTTGGGGCAGTACTTC.

This rearrangement joins TRBV7-2 to TRBJ2-7, with 12 bases that match TRBD2. CDR3 length: 15 amino acids. Germline assignment: CDR1 SGHTA and CDR2 FQGNSA. J was trimmed by 4 bases and V by 1 base; bases with no gene match: 2. The CDR3 sequence is CASSLVTSGGYEQYF. Here the CDR3 DNA reads TGTGCCAGCAGCTTAGTTACTAGCGGGGGGTACGAGCAGTACTTC.

V usage is TRBV5-1 and J usage is TRBJ2-7; the D is unclear. This CDR3 region has 15 residues. CDR1 and CDR2 (germline): SGHRS, YFSETQ. V was shortened by 0 bases and J by 0 bases, with 10 bases between the two germline ends. The CDR3 spells CASSLAGSGSYEQYF. The DNA for the CDR3 is TGCGCCAGCAGCTTGGCGGGTTCGGGCTCCTACGAGCAGTACTTC.

This CDR3 is CASRADRGGYTF. The CDR3 nucleotides read TGTGCCAGCAGGGCGGACAGGGGCGGCTACACCTTC. The rearrangement joins TRBV2 to TRBJ1-2; 9 nucleotides match TRBD1. Germline V gene data show CDR1 as SNHLY and CDR2 as FYNNEI. CDR3 length equals 12 residues. V dropped 6 bases and J dropped 8; count of bases not matched to a gene: 4.

This clone was found once. The V call is TRBV4-3, the J call TRBJ1-3; the D is unclear. The CDR3 is 13 amino acids. Germline V lookup: CDR1 LGHNA, CDR2 YSLEER. Trimming took off 5 bases at V and 2 bases at J, with 7 bases between the two ends. The CDR3 region has the DNA TGCGCCAGCAGCTCCACCCCTGGAAACACCATATATTTT. The encoded protein is CASSSTPGNTIYF.

The chain is built from TRBV7-2 and TRBJ2-1; a possible D gene is TRBD2 (6 bases). The CDR3 covers 14 residues. Deletions cut 6 bases from V and 9 bases from J, with 18 bases between. The germline V gene encodes CDR1 SGHTA and CDR2 FQGNSA. This chain's CDR3 is CASSPTPAGGEQFF. CDR3 DNA sequence: TGTGCCAGCAGTCCGACTCCGGCCGGGGGTGAGCAGTTCTTC.

This clone was observed many times. The chain carries TRBV7-6 and TRBJ2-1; 9 nucleotides agree with TRBD2. CDR3 size: 19 residues. Germline V gene sequence: CDR1 SGHVS, CDR2 FNYEAQ. Trimming cost V 2 bases and J 1 base; bases outside gene matches: 12. CDR3 sequence reads: CASSLRPSAGGRSYNEQFF. The CDR3 DNA follows: TGTGCCAGCAGCTTAAGGCCCAGCGCGGGAGGGAGGTCCTACAATGAGCAGTTCTTC.

This sequence joins TRBV7-8 and TRBJ2-7, with a possible D match to TRBD2 (5 bases). V lost 0 bases and J lost 0, with 12 bases in between. Germline V gene sequence: CDR1 SGHVS, CDR2 FQNEAQ. CDR3 size: 16 residues. The CDR3 DNA reads TGTGCCAGCAGCTTAGCGAGGACTGGTCGCTCCTACGAGCAGTACTTC. Its translation is CASSLARTGRSYEQYF.

V usage is TRBV7-2 and J usage is TRBJ2-4; 11 bases match TRBD2. The CDR3 runs to 17 residues. The germline gives CDR1 SGHTA, CDR2 FQGNSA. Losses at the gene ends were 5 bases for V and 0 bases for J; bases not matched to a gene: 6. The DNA of the CDR3 is TGTGCCAGCAGCACCCAGACTAGCGGGATAGCCAAAAACATTCAGTACTTC. Translation: CASSTQTSGIAKNIQYF.

The CDR3: CASSLEWSTDTQYF. DNA of the CDR3: TGTGCCAGCAGCTTGGAGTGGAGCACAGATACGCAGTATTTT. The chain uses TRBV5-4 and TRBJ2-3, with D unresolved. V was clipped by 0 bases and J by 0 bases, with 5 bases between them. The CDR3 has 14 residues. Germline CDR1 and CDR2: SGHNT and YYREEE (reference sequence).

This clone is a singleton in its sample. The chain is built from TRBV15 and TRBJ2-2, with TRBD2 identical over 8 bases. The germline V gene has CDR1 LNHNV and CDR2 YYDKDF (reference sequence). V lost 2 bases and J lost 6; bases outside the gene matches: 8. CDR3 length: 16 residues. The CDR3 coding sequence is TGTGCCACCAGCAGACAGTGGACTAGCCGCTCCGGGGAGCTGTTTTTT. Encoded protein: CATSRQWTSRSGELFF.

The rearrangement joins TRBV23-1 to TRBJ1-2; D is uncertain. Being an ORF, TRBV23-1 has a function that is uncertain. V lost 0 bases to trimming and J lost 8 bases, with 13 bases between them. This CDR3 comprises 14 residues. CDR3 protein: CASSQSVAPRGYTF. The CDR3 DNA is TGCGCCAGCAGTCAATCAGTAGCCCCCAGGGGCTACACCTTC.

CDR3 DNA sequence: TGTGCCAGCCGCAGGGTCGTCGGGGAGCTGTTTTTT. It yields the protein CASRRVVGELFF. The chain carries TRBV7-9 and TRBJ2-2; D perhaps matches TRBD1 (5 bases). The V gene's germline CDR1 is SEHNR and CDR2 FQNEAQ (reference sequence). This CDR3 spans 12 amino acids. Trimming shortened V by 8 bases and J by 7 bases, and 11 bases separated the two germline ends.

V usage is TRBV7-8 and J usage is TRBJ2-1, with 10 positions matching TRBD2. J gave up 6 bases and V 5 bases, and 7 bases lay outside the gene matches. This CDR3 spans 15 amino acids. In germline, CDR1 is SGHVS, CDR2 FQNEAQ. CDR3 in amino acids: CASSPQRGGGNEQFF. Written as DNA, the CDR3 is TGTGCCAGCAGCCCCCAGCGGGGGGGCGGCAATGAGCAGTTCTTC.